The 8 T cell receptor beta chains below were found in one sample sequenced in a study of PD-L1 blockade in urothelial cancer (dated by TCRdb to 2017 to 2019). To prepare the library, the immunoSEQ multiplex PCR assay was applied. This is the immuneACCESS table as TCRdb keeps it, with only in-frame sequences that have V and J called. A part of the clones is gone; compared with another copy, unresolved V genes explain less than half, and the rest is unexplained. The table for this sample lists 30,000 to 40,000 clones; around four fifths of them were counted only once. About 7% of the sample belongs to the ten largest clones. The time point label of this sample denotes: pretreatment peripheral blood. The specimen comprised PBMCs, sampled around atezolizumab (anti-PD-L1) treatment. The receptors here all came from a man aged 60-69 years with urothelial cancer.

The chain has TRBV1 and TRBJ2-2; TRBD1 was called by the table and not checked on the DNA. TRBV1 is classified as a pseudogene. CDR3 length equals 18 residues. CDR3 nucleotide sequence: TGCACCAGCAGCAACCTCGGACAGGGCTTAGTTGGGTCCGGGGAGCTGTTTTTT. Translation: CTSSNLGQGLVGSGELFF.

This clone was found a few times. V is TRBV11-2 and J is TRBJ2-3, with 10 bases identical to TRBD2. Germline CDR1 is SGHAT and CDR2 is FQNNGV. The CDR3 totals 14 residues. V lost 5 bases, J lost 6 bases, and 5 bases stayed unmatched. CDR3 coding DNA: TGTGCCAGCAGCCCGGGACTAGCGACGGATACGCAGTATTTT. Translating gives CASSPGLATDTQYF.

This clone was found once. This rearrangement joins TRBV27 to TRBJ1-5, with D uncertain. The CDR3 contains 15 residues. Germline assignment: CDR1 MNHEY and CDR2 SMNVEV (reference sequence). V lost 1 base, J lost 5 bases, and 12 bases lay in between. This CDR3 reads CASSLFGDAYQPQHF. Written as DNA, the CDR3 is TGTGCCAGCAGTTTATTCGGGGATGCCTATCAGCCCCAGCATTTT.

The V call is TRBV27, the J call TRBJ2-7, with 7 bases lining up with TRBD2. CDR1 and CDR2 from the germline V gene are MNHEY and SMNVEV (reference sequence). Trimming took 2 bases from V and 2 from J; bases not matched to a gene: 6. The CDR3 has 15 amino acids. The CDR3 nucleotides read TGTGCCAGCAGTTTAACACTAGCGCCGACCTACGAGCAGTACTTC. It is translated as CASSLTLAPTYEQYF.

The chain couples TRBV2 to TRBJ2-7; TRBD1 matches 7 bases. Germline V CDR1 and CDR2: SNHLY, FYNNEI. The CDR3 runs 14 residues. Trimming removed 8 bases from V and 1 base from J; junction bases left unmatched: 8. The CDR3 DNA follows: TGTGCCAGCCTCTCCGGGACAGCGTCCTACGAGCAGTACTTC. This encodes CASLSGTASYEQYF.

The chain has TRBV7-2 and TRBJ2-3; 11 bases are a match to TRBD1. The CDR3 loop spans 17 amino acids. Germline lookup yields CDR1 SGHTA and CDR2 FQGNSA. Trimming at V came to 2 bases and at J to 6 bases, leaving 10 bases not matched to a gene. Here the CDR3 DNA reads TGTGCCAGCAGCTTATGGGGACAGGGGGTCGCCTCGGATACGCAGTATTTT. Translation gives CASSLWGQGVASDTQYF.

The rearrangement uses TRBV19 and TRBJ2-1, with D maybe TRBD2 (5 bases). Between the trimmed V and J ends, which lost 6 bases and 0 bases, there was a span of 12 bases. Germline V gene lookup returns CDR1 LNHDA and CDR2 SQIVND (reference sequence). The CDR3 loop spans 15 amino acids. The CDR3 reads CASSTGYNSYNEQFF. The CDR3, as DNA: TGTGCCAGTAGCACGGGGTACAACTCCTACAATGAGCAGTTCTTC.

The chain recombines TRBV28 with TRBJ1-2; no definite D call. This CDR3 contains 10 residues. Germline CDR1 and CDR2: MDHEN and SYDVKM. The germline V and J ends were trimmed by 6 bases and 6 bases, with 5 bases remaining between them. Written as DNA, the CDR3 is TGTGCCAGCAGATCTCATGGCTACACCTTC. Its translation is CASRSHGYTF.